Detailed here is one T cell receptor beta chain. Antigen unknown. This sample was taken from a study of cytomegalovirus exposure and HLA in healthy donors. Looked up from germline, CDR1 is MNHEY and CDR2 is SMNVEV (reference sequence). The CDR3 length is 12 residues. V was cut by 5 bases and J by 6 bases, with 11 bases left in between. Study results and caveats: For TCR beta chains, V- and J-gene trimming was later linked to a missense DCLRE1C variant. It was likely that a cluster of highly shared sequence variants was a sequencing artifact.

Primers included in the PCR were 60 Vbeta and 13 Jbeta primers. Data came from immunoSEQ multiplex PCR; TCRdb stores just in-frame clones and leaves some out. The data show around 150,000 clones, about 71% seen once. This chain joins TRBV27 and TRBJ2-7; TRBD1 might be the D (5 bases). The sequenced material came from PBMCs. The sequence was obtained from a woman in her thirties in good health and CMV-seronegative. The CDR3 coding sequence is TGTGCCAGCAGTCTCCAGGGTAGCGAGCAGTACTTC. As protein: CASSLQGSEQYF.